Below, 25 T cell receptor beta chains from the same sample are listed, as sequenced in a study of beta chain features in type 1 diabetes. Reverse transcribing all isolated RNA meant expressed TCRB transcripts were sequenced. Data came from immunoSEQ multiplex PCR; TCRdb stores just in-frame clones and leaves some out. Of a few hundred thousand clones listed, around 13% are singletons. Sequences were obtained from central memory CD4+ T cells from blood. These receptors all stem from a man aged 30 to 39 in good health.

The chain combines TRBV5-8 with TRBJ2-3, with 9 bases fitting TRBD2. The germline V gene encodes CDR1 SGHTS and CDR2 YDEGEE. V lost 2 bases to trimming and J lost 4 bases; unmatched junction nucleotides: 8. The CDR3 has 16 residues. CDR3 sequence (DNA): TGTGCCAGCAGCTTAGTAGGGACTAGCTGGCCAGATACGCAGTATTTT. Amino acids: CASSLVGTSWPDTQYF.

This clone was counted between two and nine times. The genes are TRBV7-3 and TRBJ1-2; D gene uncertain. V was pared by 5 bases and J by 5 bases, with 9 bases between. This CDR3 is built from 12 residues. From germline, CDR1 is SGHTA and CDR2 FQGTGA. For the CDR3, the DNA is TGTGCCAGCAGCCGCAGTGGGTATGGCTACACCTTC. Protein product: CASSRSGYGYTF.

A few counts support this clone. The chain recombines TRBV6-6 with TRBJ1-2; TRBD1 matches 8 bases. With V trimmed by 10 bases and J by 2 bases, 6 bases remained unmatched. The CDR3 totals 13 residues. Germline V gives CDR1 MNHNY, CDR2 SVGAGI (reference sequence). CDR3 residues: CATRTGTNYGYTF. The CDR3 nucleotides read TGTGCCACCCGGACAGGGACAAACTATGGCTACACCTTC.

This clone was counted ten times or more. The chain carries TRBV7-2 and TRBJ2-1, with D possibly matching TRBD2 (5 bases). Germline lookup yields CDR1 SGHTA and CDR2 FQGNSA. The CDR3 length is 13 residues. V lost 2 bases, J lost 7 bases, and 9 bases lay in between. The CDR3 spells CASSLPLVNEQFF. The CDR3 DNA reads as TGTGCCAGCAGCTTACCACTAGTTAATGAGCAGTTCTTC.

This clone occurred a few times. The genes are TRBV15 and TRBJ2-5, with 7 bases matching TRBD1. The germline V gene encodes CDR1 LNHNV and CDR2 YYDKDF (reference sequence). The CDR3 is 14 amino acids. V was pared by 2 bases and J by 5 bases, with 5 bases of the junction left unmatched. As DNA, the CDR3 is TGTGCCACCAGCAGAACAGGGGTCCACGAGACCCAGTACTTC. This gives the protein CATSRTGVHETQYF. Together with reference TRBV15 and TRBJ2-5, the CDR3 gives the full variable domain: DAMVIQNPRYQVTQFGKPVTLSCSQTLNHNVMYWYQQKSSQAPKLLFHYYDKDFNNEADTPDNFQSRRPNTSFCFLDIRSPGLGDTAMYLCATSRTGVHETQYFGPGTRLLVL.

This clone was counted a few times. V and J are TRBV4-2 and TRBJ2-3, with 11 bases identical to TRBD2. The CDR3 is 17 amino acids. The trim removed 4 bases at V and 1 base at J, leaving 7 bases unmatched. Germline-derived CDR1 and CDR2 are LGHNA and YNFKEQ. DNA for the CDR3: TGTGCCAGCAGCCGAGGGATACTAGCGGGAGGCACAGATACGCAGTATTTT. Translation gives CASSRGILAGGTDTQYF.

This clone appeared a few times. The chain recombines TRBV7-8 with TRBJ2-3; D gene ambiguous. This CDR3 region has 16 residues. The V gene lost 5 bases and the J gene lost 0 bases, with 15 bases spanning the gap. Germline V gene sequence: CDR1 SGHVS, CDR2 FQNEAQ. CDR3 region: CASSPTSTSSTDTQYF. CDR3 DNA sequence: TGTGCCAGCAGCCCCACCTCTACTTCTAGCACAGATACGCAGTATTTT.

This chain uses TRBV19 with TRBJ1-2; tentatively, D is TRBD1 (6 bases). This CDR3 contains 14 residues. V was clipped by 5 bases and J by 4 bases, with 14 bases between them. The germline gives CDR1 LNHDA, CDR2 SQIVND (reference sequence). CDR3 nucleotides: TGTGCCAGTAGTTTACTGGGGGCCCGCTATGGCTACACCTTC. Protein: CASSLLGARYGYTF.

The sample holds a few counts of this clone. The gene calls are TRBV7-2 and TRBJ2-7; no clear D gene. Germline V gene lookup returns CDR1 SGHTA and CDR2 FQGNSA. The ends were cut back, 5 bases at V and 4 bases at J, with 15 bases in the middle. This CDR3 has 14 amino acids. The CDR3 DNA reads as TGTGCCAGCAGCCCTAGGGTGGGTTGGTACGAGCAGTACTTC. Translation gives CASSPRVGWYEQYF.

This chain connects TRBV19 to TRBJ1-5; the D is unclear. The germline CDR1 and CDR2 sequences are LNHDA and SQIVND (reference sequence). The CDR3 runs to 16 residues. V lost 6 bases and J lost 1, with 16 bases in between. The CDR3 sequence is CASRPEGIWSNQPQHF. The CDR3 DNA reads TGTGCCAGTAGACCCGAGGGAATCTGGAGCAATCAGCCCCAGCATTTT.

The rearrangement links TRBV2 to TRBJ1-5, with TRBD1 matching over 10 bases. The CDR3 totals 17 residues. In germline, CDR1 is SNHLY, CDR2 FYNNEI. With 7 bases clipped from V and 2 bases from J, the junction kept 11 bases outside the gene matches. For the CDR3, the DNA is TGTGCCAGCAAAGACGGGACAGGGGTTGGGGGCAATCAGCCCCAGCATTTT. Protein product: CASKDGTGVGGNQPQHF.

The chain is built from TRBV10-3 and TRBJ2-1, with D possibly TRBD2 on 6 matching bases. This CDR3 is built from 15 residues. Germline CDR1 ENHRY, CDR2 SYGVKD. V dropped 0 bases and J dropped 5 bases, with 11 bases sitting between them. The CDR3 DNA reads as TGTGCCATCAGTGAGTCCACTAGCCGAGACAATGAGCAGTTCTTC. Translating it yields CAISESTSRDNEQFF.

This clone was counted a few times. CDR3 sequence (DNA): TGTGCCAGCAGCTCCGAGGGCAGAGAGTATGAAAAACTGTTTTTT. Encoded protein: CASSSEGREYEKLFF. The V and J genes are TRBV7-9 and TRBJ1-4, with D unresolved. Trimming pared 4 bases from V and 6 bases from J, leaving 15 bases between. Germline lookup yields CDR1 SEHNR and CDR2 FQNEAQ (reference sequence). The CDR3 consists of 15 residues.

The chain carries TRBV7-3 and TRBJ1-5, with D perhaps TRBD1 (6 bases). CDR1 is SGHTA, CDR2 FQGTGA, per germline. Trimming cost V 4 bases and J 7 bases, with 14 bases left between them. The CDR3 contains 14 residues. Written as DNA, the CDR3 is TGTGCCAGCAGCTACCAGGGGTTCCGACAGCCCCAGCATTTT. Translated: CASSYQGFRQPQHF. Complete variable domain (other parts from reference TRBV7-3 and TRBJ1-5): GAGVSQTPSNKVTEKGKYVELRCDPISGHTALYWYRQSLGQGPEFLIYFQGTGAADDSGLPNDRFFAVRPEGSVSTLKIQRTERGDSAVYLCASSYQGFRQPQHFGDGTRLSIL.

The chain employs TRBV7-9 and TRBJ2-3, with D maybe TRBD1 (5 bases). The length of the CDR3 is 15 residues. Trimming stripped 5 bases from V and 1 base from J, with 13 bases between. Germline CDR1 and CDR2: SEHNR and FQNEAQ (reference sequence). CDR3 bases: TGTGCCAGCAGCCAGGCCAGGGCCGGCACAGATACGCAGTATTTT. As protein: CASSQARAGTDTQYF.

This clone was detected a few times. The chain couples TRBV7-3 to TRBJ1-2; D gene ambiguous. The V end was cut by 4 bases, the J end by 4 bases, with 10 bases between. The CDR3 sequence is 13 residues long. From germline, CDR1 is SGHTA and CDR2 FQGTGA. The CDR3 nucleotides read TGTGCCAGCAGCTCCCACAGAAGCTATGGCTACACCTTC. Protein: CASSSHRSYGYTF.

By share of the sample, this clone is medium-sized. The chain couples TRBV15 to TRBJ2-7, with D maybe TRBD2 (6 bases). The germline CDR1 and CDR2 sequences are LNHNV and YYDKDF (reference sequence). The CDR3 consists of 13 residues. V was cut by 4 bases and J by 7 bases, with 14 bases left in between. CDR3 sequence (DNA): TGTGCCACCAGCACCCCGGGACTGGCAGAGCAGTACTTC. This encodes CATSTPGLAEQYF.

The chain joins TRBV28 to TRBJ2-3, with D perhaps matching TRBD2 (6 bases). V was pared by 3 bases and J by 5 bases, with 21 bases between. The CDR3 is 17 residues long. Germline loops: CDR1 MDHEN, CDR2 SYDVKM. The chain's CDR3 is CASSFAGPLGRGDTQYF. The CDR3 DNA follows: TGTGCCAGCAGTTTCGCCGGGCCCCTGGGGCGGGGAGATACGCAGTATTTT.

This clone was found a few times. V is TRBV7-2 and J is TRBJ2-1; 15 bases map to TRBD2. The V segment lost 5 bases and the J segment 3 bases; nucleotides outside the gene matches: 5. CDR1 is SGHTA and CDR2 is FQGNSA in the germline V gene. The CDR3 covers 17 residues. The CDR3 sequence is CASSRTSGGVFYNEQFF. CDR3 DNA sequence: TGTGCCAGCAGCCGGACTAGCGGGGGGGTCTTCTACAATGAGCAGTTCTTC.

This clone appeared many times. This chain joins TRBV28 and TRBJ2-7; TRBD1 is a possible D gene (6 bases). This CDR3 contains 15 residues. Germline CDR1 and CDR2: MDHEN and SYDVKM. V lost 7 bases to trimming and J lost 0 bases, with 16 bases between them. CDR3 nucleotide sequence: TGTGCCAGCACCCCCCGAGTCAGGGGCTCCTACGAGCAGTACGTC. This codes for CASTPRVRGSYEQYV.

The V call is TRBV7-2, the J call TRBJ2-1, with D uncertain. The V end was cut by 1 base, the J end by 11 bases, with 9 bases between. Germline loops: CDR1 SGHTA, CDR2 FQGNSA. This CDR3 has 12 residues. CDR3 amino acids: CASSLEVGKQFF. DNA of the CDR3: TGTGCCAGCAGCTTAGAGGTGGGGAAGCAGTTCTTC. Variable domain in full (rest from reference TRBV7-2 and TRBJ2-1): GAGVSQSPSNKVTEKGKDVELRCDPISGHTALYWYRQSLGQGLEFLIYFQGNSAPDKSGLPSDRFSAERTGGSVSTLTIQRTQQEDSAVYLCASSLEVGKQFFGPGTRLTVL.

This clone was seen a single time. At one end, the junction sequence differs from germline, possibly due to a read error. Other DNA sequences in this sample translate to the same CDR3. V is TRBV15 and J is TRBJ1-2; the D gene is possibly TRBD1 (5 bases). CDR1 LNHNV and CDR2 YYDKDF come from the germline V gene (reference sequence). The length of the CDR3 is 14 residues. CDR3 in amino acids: CATSRDVGARGYTF. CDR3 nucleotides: TGCGCCACCAGCAGAGATGTAGGGGCGCGGGGCTACACCTTC.

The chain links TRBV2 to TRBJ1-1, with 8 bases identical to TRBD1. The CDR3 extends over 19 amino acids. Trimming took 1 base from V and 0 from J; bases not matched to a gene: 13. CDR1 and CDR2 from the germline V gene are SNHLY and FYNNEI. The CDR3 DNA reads TGTGCCAGCAGTGAAGAATCAGGGGGCGGATTGACAATGAACACTGAAGCTTTCTTT. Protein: CASSEESGGGLTMNTEAFF.

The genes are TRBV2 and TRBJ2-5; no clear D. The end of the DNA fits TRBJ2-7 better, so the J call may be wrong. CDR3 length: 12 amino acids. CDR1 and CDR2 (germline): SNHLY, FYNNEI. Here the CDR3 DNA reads TGTGCCAGCACATTAGAAGGGCACGAGCAGTACTTC. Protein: CASTLEGHEQYF.

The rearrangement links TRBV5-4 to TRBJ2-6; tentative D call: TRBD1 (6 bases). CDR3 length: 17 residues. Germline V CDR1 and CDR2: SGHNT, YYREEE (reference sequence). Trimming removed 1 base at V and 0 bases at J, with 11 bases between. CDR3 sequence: CASSLTGRRSGANVLTF. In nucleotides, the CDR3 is TGTGCCAGCAGCTTGACAGGGCGGCGCTCTGGGGCCAACGTCCTGACTTTC.